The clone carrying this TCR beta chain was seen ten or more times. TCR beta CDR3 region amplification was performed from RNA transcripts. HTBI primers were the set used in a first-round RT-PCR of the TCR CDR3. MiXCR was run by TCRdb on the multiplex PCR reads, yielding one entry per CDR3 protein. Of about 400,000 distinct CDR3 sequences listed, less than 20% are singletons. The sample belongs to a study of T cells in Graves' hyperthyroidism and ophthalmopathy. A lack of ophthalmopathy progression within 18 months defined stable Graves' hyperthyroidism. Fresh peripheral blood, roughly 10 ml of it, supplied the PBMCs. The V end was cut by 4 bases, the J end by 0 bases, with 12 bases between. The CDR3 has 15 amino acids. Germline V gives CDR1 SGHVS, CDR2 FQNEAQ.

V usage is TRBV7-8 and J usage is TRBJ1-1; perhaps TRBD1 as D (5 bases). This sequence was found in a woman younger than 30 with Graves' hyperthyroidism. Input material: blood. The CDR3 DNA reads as TGTGCCAGCAGCTGCGGTGCAGGGTTGAACACTGAAGCTTTCTTT. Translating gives CASSCGAGLNTEAFF. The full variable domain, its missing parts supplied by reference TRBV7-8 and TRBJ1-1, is GAGVSQSPRYKVAKRGQDVALRCDPISGHVSLFWYQQALGQGPEFLTYFQNEAQLDKSGLPSDRFFAERPEGSVSTLKIQRTQQEDSAVYLCASSCGAGLNTEAFFGQGTRLTVV.